Listed below are T cell receptor beta chains from one sample, sequenced in a study of cytomegalovirus exposure and HLA in healthy donors. Assay: immunoSEQ multiplex PCR; the TCRdb copy retains only in-frame clones and omits some. The repertoire holds about 140,000 clones, with 70% to 75% as singletons. Sample: PBMCs. The source is a human donor in good health. Both conserved end residues are part of each CDR3. D genes are given only for firm matches. Clone size appears in some rows only: once, few, many, or a class for an expanded clone.

.,TRBJ2-5,.,TRBV5-1,TGCGCCAGCAGCTTGAAACAGGGCAACCAAGAGACCCAGTACTTC,CASSLKQGNQETQYF
TRBD2,TRBJ2-7,.,TRBV28,TGTGCCAGCAGTGATTGGGGAGCGGGGGAGAGCCCCTACGAGCAGTACTTC,CASSDWGAGESPYEQYF
TRBD1,TRBJ2-7,.,TRBV28,TGTGCCAGCAGTTTAACAGGGGGTCACTACGAGCAGTACTTC,CASSLTGGHYEQYF
.,TRBJ2-4,.,TRBV5-1,TGCGCCAGCAGCACAGGGACGGCGGTGAACATTCAGTACTTC,CASSTGTAVNIQYF
TRBD1,TRBJ2-7,.,TRBV5-1,TGCGCCAGCAACCAAAGGACAGGGGGAACCTACGAGCAGTACTTC,CASNQRTGGTYEQYF
TRBD1,TRBJ1-3,few,TRBV5-5,TGTGCCAGCAGCCGGGACAGCGGGAGCTCTGGAAACACCATATATTTT,CASSRDSGSSGNTIYF
TRBD2,TRBJ2-5,.,TRBV28,TGTGCCAGCAGTCCCGTAGAAGCGGGGGGTCGGGAGACCCAGTACTTC,CASSPVEAGGRETQYF
TRBD1,TRBJ1-1,.,TRBV5-4,TGTGCCGGACTCAAAAATACAGGGGGCGGCACTGAAGCCTTCTTT,CAGLKNTGGGTEAFF
.,TRBJ1-2,.,TRBV19,TGTGCCAGTAGGCTTGGCAGAATAAACTATGGCTACACCTTC,CASRLGRINYGYTF
.,TRBJ2-2,.,TRBV18,TGTGCCAGCTCACCTGGCGGGGTAACCGGGGAGCTGTTTTTT,CASSPGGVTGELFF
TRBD1,TRBJ2-2,.,TRBV4-1,TGCGCCAGCAGCCCCCCCGGGACAGGGAACACCGGGGAGCTGTTTTTT,CASSPPGTGNTGELFF
.,TRBJ1-5,.,TRBV6-6,TGTGCCAGCAGTCGTTACGGGGAAAATGGCAATCAGCCCCAGCATTTT,CASSRYGENGNQPQHF
.,TRBJ1-2,.,TRBV29-1,TGCAGCGACACATATGGCTACACCTTC,CSDTYGYTF
TRBD1,TRBJ1-2,few,TRBV4-1,TGCGCCAGCAGCCAATCACGGGACAGGGTTTATGGCTACACCTTC,CASSQSRDRVYGYTF
.,TRBJ1-1,few,TRBV11-3,TGTGCCAGCAGCTTAGGGGCATACGCTGAAGCTTTCTTT,CASSLGAYAEAFF
.,TRBJ2-3,.,TRBV10-3,TGTGCCATCAGTGGGAGCAGGGGCACAGATACGCAGTATTTT,CAISGSRGTDTQYF
.,TRBJ1-2,.,TRBV27,TGTGCCAGCAGTTTATCTATCTTAGCTAACTATGGCTACACCTTC,CASSLSILANYGYTF
.,TRBJ2-7,.,TRBV5-6,TGTGCCAGCAGCTCGTCCGGCTACGAGCAGTACTTC,CASSSSGYEQYF
.,TRBJ1-5,few,TRBV2,TGTGCCAGCAGTGGCGACAGGACAAACCAGCCCCAGCATTTT,CASSGDRTNQPQHF
TRBD2,TRBJ2-5,.,TRBV4-2,TGTGCCAGCAGCCGCGCTCCCCTAGCGGGAGAAGAGACCCAGTACTTC,CASSRAPLAGEETQYF
TRBD2,TRBJ2-1,.,TRBV5-6,TGTGCCAGCAGCTCCGGACTAGCGGGAGGGAGAGGCGATGAGCAGTTCTTC,CASSSGLAGGRGDEQFF
.,TRBJ1-2,.,TRBV30,TGTGCCTATGCACAGATTAACTATGGCTACACCTTC,CAYAQINYGYTF
TRBD2,TRBJ2-7,.,TRBV6-1,TGTGCCAGCCGACAGCGGGAGCCCCACGAGCAGTACTTC,CASRQREPHEQYF
TRBD2,TRBJ2-7,.,TRBV7-6,TGTGCCAGCAGCCTCTGGACTAGCGGGTCCTACGAGCAGTACTTC,CASSLWTSGSYEQYF
.,TRBJ2-4,.,TRBV6-1,TGTGCCAGCATAGGGAGATTTCTAGCCAAAAACATTCAGTACTTC,CASIGRFLAKNIQYF
TRBD1,TRBJ1-4,few,TRBV10-1,TGCGCCAGCAAAGGGACAGGGGATGAAAAACTGTTTTTT,CASKGTGDEKLFF
.,TRBJ2-7,few,TRBV27,TGTGCCAGTGCCTCCGGACAGTCCTACGAGCAGTACTTC,CASASGQSYEQYF
TRBD1,TRBJ2-7,.,TRBV27,TGTGCCAGCAGTTCACAGGGGAACGAGCAGTACTTC,CASSSQGNEQYF
.,TRBJ2-7,.,TRBV28,TGTGCCAGCAGTTTTTTCCACTACGAGCAGTACTTC,CASSFFHYEQYF
.,TRBJ2-3,.,TRBV28,TGTGCCCACAGTGGCACAGATACGCAGTATTTT,CAHSGTDTQYF
TRBD1,TRBJ1-6,few,TRBV10-2,TGCGCCAGCAGAGACAGGGCCGTTTCACCCCTCCACTTT,CASRDRAVSPLHF
.,TRBJ2-7,.,TRBV10-1,TGCGCCAGCAGTGAGGCCGTGGACAGCTTGTACTACGAGCAGTACTTC,CASSEAVDSLYYEQYF
TRBD2,TRBJ2-1,.,TRBV2,TGTGCCAGCACCTCCGGGACTAGCGGGAGGGCCTTTGAGCAGTTCTTC,CASTSGTSGRAFEQFF
TRBD1,TRBJ1-2,.,TRBV5-6,TGTGCCAGCAGCCTCCGGGACAGACCGAACTATGGCTACACCTTC,CASSLRDRPNYGYTF
TRBD2,TRBJ2-7,.,TRBV28,TGTGCCAGCAGGACGGACCACAGGGGACTAGCGTTGTACGAGCAGTACTTC,CASRTDHRGLALYEQYF
.,TRBJ2-5,.,TRBV4-2,TGTGCCAGCAGCCAATTACGACTAGTTGGTAGGAGGTCTACAGGGGAACAAGAGACCCAGTACTTC,CASSQLRLVGRRSTGEQETQYF
.,TRBJ1-5,.,TRBV6-4,TGTGCCAGCAGGGGGGGGCAGGGAGGAAATCAGCCCCAGCATTTT,CASRGGQGGNQPQHF